A selection of T cell receptor beta chains follows, all from one sample in a study of blood T cell repertoires in COVID-19. Here immunoSEQ multiplex PCR was the method, and the copy in TCRdb shows in-frame clones only, minus some. This sample has about 170,000 clones, with roughly 85% found just once. Sequencing was performed on peripheral blood. The receptors derive from a woman of 80 years or more with active or convalescent COVID-19. CDR3s leave out the opening cysteine and the closing phenylalanine or tryptophan.

CDR3 protein	J gene	V gene
ASSLRTSGHREQF	TRBJ2-1	TRBV27
ASSLGGQLNTEAF	TRBJ1-1	TRBV7-8
ASSLARGWDTQY	TRBJ2-3	TRBV5-4
ASSSRPGGIQETQY	TRBJ2-5	TRBV19
ASSATPGGGRNNSPLH	TRBJ1-6	TRBV9
ASSLGGHLQETQY	TRBJ2-5	TRBV5-5
ASSPRRGVLNEQF	TRBJ2-1	TRBV3-1/TRBV3-2
ASSLWGQGGEKLF	TRBJ1-4	TRBV5-1
ASSQGAPRHEQF	TRBJ2-1	TRBV7-2
ASSPSTGGYNEQF	TRBJ2-1	TRBV18
ASSLGQGARGYT	TRBJ1-2	TRBV7-8
SSYSGGANVLT	TRBJ2-6	TRBV29-1
ASSLAVGQGAEAF	TRBJ1-1	TRBV5-1
ASSHGLAQANTGELF	TRBJ2-2	TRBV3-1/TRBV3-2
ASRPSGTGYGYT	TRBJ1-2	TRBV6-6
ASSSLTGVNQPQH	TRBJ1-5	TRBV28
ASSLTPTGNTEAF	TRBJ1-1	TRBV28
ASSIGLAGNTQY	TRBJ2-3	TRBV10-1
ASSEADYGYT	TRBJ1-2	TRBV2
ASIRTGVRGYEQY	TRBJ2-7	TRBV6-5
ATSRSITDTQY	TRBJ2-3	TRBV15
ASRLSEETQY	TRBJ2-5	TRBV12-2
ASSSGDGNTIY	TRBJ1-3	TRBV5-1
ASSPTSGRATDTQY	TRBJ2-3	TRBV18
ASSQDSLTAREAF	TRBJ1-1	TRBV14
ASRDGGASYNSPLH	TRBJ1-6	TRBV5-1
SILAYNEQF	TRBJ2-1	TRBV29-1
ASRTGNTGELF	TRBJ2-2	TRBV9
ASSLGGVPETQY	TRBJ2-5	TRBV5-4
ATSGQTSEQY	TRBJ2-7	TRBV27
ASSYGGRTDTQY	TRBJ2-3	TRBV6-6
ASSVSGVEQF	TRBJ2-1	TRBV13
ASSSRTLSEKLF	TRBJ1-4	TRBV19
ASSNSREGTEAF	TRBJ1-1	TRBV6-6
ASSWTSGTYNEQF	TRBJ2-1	TRBV5-1
AISDRDRGYNSPLH	TRBJ1-6	TRBV10-3
ASSQVESSRDGYT	TRBJ1-2	TRBV4-1
SVRLAYEQY	TRBJ2-7	TRBV20-1
ASSPNRGPNEKLF	TRBJ1-4	TRBV27
ASSPVAGYGNTIY	TRBJ1-3	TRBV7-9
ASSQVRGSPLH	TRBJ1-6	TRBV4-1
ARSPNREGNTIY	TRBJ1-3	TRBV5-3
ASSFQFEAF	TRBJ1-1	TRBV7-6
ASRPGPQATEAF	TRBJ1-1	TRBV5-1
ASSQVRARPANYGYT	TRBJ1-2	TRBV4-1
ASSLAGGAEETQY	TRBJ2-5	TRBV5-1
ASSSWASSSYNEQF	TRBJ2-1	TRBV7-2
ASSSYSATNEKLF	TRBJ1-4	TRBV28
SASAGGWNEQF	TRBJ2-1	TRBV20-1
ASSLGLANNEQF	TRBJ2-1	TRBV7-9
ASSITQGARWETQY	TRBJ2-5	TRBV5-1